The rows below give T cell receptor beta chains drawn from one sample of a study of graft-versus-host responses after intestinal transplantation. Here immunoSEQ multiplex PCR was the method, and the copy in TCRdb shows in-frame clones only, minus some. There are 20,000 or so clones in the sample; about four fifths occur only once, and approximately 2.1% lies in the top ten. The sample consisted of PBMCs, taken 14 days after transplant. These receptors were taken from a human patient who received an intestinal transplant, so some T cells may come from the graft donor. Both conserved end residues are part of each CDR3. D genes are given only for firm matches. Only some rows state a clone size, as once, few, many or a class for expanded clones.

D gene,V gene,clone size,J gene,CDR3 DNA,CDR3 protein
TRBD1,TRBV25-1,-,TRBJ1-4,TGTGCCAGCAGTACATCCAGACAGGGGAATGAAAAACTGTTTTTT,CASSTSRQGNEKLFF
-,TRBV15,-,TRBJ2-5,TGTGCCACCAGCAGACAAAGAGACAGAGAAGAGACCCAGTACTTC,CATSRQRDREETQYF
-,TRBV6-5,-,TRBJ2-3,TGTGCCAGCAGTTATACAGCGGGCCGCGCAGATACGCAGTATTTT,CASSYTAGRADTQYF
-,TRBV6-5,-,TRBJ1-1,TGTGCCAGCAGCCCCGGACTGCTGACCGAAGCTTTCTTT,CASSPGLLTEAFF
TRBD1,TRBV19,few,TRBJ1-1,TGTGCCAGTAGTACCCGACAGGGGGGGAACACTGAAGCTTTCTTT,CASSTRQGGNTEAFF
-,TRBV4-1,-,TRBJ2-7,TGCGCCAGCAGCCAAGACCGCGTCGCGGACTACGAGCAGTACTTC,CASSQDRVADYEQYF
-,TRBV5-6,once,TRBJ2-7,TGTGCCAGCAGCTTGGTTGGTTTTCCAGCGCAAAGGAGCGAGCAGTACTTC,CASSLVGFPAQRSEQYF
TRBD2,TRBV30,-,TRBJ2-1,TGTGCCTGGACTAGCGGGAGCCTCTACAATGAGCAGTTCTTC,CAWTSGSLYNEQFF
TRBD1,TRBV5-1,once,TRBJ1-2,TGCGCCAGCAGCTCCGGGACAGGGGCTGATGGCTACACCTTC,CASSSGTGADGYTF
TRBD2,TRBV6-5,-,TRBJ2-1,TGTGCCAGCAGGGGCGGGGGGCCGTACGGTGAGCAGTTCTTC,CASRGGGPYGEQFF
TRBD1,TRBV19,-,TRBJ1-2,TGTGCCAGTAGTATAGAGGGACAGGGCGTCTATGGCTACACCTTC,CASSIEGQGVYGYTF
-,TRBV4-1,-,TRBJ1-6,TGCGCCAGCAGCCAAGTTAGTCAGTATGGGGGGTATAATTCACCCCTCCACTTT,CASSQVSQYGGYNSPLHF
-,TRBV30,-,TRBJ1-2,TGTGCCTGGAGTGAGGCGGACAAGAACTATGGCTACACCTTC,CAWSEADKNYGYTF
-,TRBV9,-,TRBJ2-3,TGTGCCAGCAGCGCCGGGACACAAGTTAAGGCAGATACGCAGTATTTT,CASSAGTQVKADTQYF
-,TRBV27,-,TRBJ1-4,TGTGCCAGCAGCCCTGTTGCAACTAATGAAAAACTGTTTTTT,CASSPVATNEKLFF
-,TRBV4-2,-,TRBJ1-2,TGTGCCAGCAGCCAAGAAGTCGGCCAGGGGTTCCATGGCTACACCTTC,CASSQEVGQGFHGYTF
-,TRBV7-2,-,TRBJ1-6,TGTGCCAGCAGCGCGACTTACAGATCCTCTAATTCACCCCTCCACTTT,CASSATYRSSNSPLHF
TRBD1,TRBV5-6,-,TRBJ1-2,TGTGCCAGCAGTCGAACCGGGACAGGGGGCTTCTATGGCTACACCTTC,CASSRTGTGGFYGYTF
-,TRBV27,-,TRBJ2-7,TGTGCCAGCAGTTTTGCAGCCCCCTACGAGCAGTACTTC,CASSFAAPYEQYF
TRBD1,TRBV5-4,-,TRBJ1-1,TGTGCCAGCGGACAGGGGAACACTGAAGCTTTCTTT,CASGQGNTEAFF
-,TRBV19,-,TRBJ1-5,TGTGCCAGTAGTCCCCCCGGCAGGGGCAATCAGCCCCAGCATTTT,CASSPPGRGNQPQHF
-,TRBV7-7,-,TRBJ2-5,TGTGCTAGCAGCTTGGGTGGGGCAGGTCAAGAGACCCAGTACTTC,CASSLGGAGQETQYF
-,TRBV11-3,-,TRBJ2-3,TGTGCCAGCAGCTTCAGCCGGACGGGCACAGATACGCAGTATTTT,CASSFSRTGTDTQYF
TRBD2,TRBV5-1,-,TRBJ2-1,TGCGCCAGCAGCTTGGGACTAGCGGGGGTAGGGGAGTTCTTC,CASSLGLAGVGEFF